What follows is one T cell receptor (beta chain) and its context. Trimming took 2 bases from V and 5 from J, leaving 7 bases between them. The CDR3 has 12 residues. This sample was taken from a study of blood T cell repertoires in COVID-19. Study-level information: Sample material is recorded as cDNA or gDNA derived from T cells, B-cell-depleted T cells, or PBMCs.

Under the authors' procedure: Amplification of reference gene primers provided the estimated nucleated cell counts. The assay was immunoSEQ multiplex PCR, and TCRdb's table has in-frame clones only and misses some. V, J and clone size were drawn from that table, and D and trimming were deduced from the DNA. In the table there are some 190,000 clones, approximately 90% of which are singletons. The sequence was obtained from a woman between 40 and 50 years old who had recovered from COVID-19. The sample was peripheral blood. The chain couples TRBV12-3 or TRBV12-4 to TRBJ2-7; D is unresolved. The CDR3 sequence is CASSLTPHEQYF. In nucleotides, the CDR3 is TGTGCCAGCAGTTTAACACCCCACGAGCAGTACTTC.